This T cell receptor (beta chain) was recovered during a study of T cell responses to AZD1222 COVID-19 vaccine. Study details: Second-dose groups at about 4 or about 12 weeks were pooled. Points from the study as a whole: Vaccine-associated CD4 TCRs spanned spike, dominant at 160-218 and 743-854. Every sample of the repertoires postdated the peak T cell response.

The CDR3 contains 14 residues. Trimming stripped 5 bases from V and 4 bases from J, with 12 bases between. Germline V lookup: CDR1 SGHVS, CDR2 FNYEAQ. Repertoires were generated with immunoSEQ multiplex PCR, while TCRdb's copy carries only in-frame clones and drops some. The table has 120,000 or so clones, 88% seen once. About this clone: Its specificity is unknown.

The J gene is TRBJ1-5, the V gene TRBV7-6; possible D gene TRBD1, 5 bases. The receptor was derived from an adult in good health. The material sequenced was peripheral blood, taken on day 0 of AZD1222 vaccination. For the CDR3, the DNA is TGTGCCAGCAGCCTAGAGGGGCAAAATCAGCCCCAGCATTTT. It encodes CASSLEGQNQPQHF.